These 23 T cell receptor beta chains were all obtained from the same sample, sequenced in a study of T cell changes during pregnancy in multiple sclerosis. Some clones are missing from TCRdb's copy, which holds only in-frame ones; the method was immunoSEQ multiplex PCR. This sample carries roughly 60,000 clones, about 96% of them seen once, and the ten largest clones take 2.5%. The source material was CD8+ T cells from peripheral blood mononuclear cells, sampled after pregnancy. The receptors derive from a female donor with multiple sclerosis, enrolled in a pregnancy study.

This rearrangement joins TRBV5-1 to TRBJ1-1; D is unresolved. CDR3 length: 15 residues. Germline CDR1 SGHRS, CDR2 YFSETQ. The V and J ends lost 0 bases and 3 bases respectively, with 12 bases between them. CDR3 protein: CASSLARVKDTEAFF. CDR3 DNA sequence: TGCGCCAGCAGCTTGGCCCGGGTAAAGGACACTGAAGCTTTCTTT.

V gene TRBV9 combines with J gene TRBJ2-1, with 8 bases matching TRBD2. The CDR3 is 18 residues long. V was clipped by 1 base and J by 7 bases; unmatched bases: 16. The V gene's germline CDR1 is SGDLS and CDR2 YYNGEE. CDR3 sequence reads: CASSVLPPGAGGSNEQFF. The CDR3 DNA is TGTGCCAGCAGCGTATTGCCCCCCGGGGCGGGAGGTTCTAATGAGCAGTTCTTC.

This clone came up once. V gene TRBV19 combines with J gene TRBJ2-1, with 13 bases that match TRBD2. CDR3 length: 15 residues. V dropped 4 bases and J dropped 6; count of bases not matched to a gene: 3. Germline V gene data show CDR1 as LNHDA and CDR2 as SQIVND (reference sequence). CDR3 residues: CASSTRTSGSNEQFF. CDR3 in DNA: TGTGCCAGTAGTACTCGGACTAGCGGGAGCAATGAGCAGTTCTTC.

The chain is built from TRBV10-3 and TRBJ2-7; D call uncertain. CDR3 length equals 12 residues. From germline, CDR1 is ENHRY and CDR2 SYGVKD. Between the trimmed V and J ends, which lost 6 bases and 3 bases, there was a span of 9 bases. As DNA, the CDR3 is TGTGCCATCAGGGGCGAGTTCTACGAGCAGTACTTC. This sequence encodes CAIRGEFYEQYF.

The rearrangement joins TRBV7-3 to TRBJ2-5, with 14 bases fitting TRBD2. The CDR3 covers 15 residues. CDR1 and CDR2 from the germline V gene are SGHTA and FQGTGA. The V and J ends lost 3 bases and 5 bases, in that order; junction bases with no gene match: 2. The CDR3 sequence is CASSLGLAGEETQYF. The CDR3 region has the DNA TGTGCCAGCAGCTTGGGACTAGCGGGAGAGGAGACCCAGTACTTC.

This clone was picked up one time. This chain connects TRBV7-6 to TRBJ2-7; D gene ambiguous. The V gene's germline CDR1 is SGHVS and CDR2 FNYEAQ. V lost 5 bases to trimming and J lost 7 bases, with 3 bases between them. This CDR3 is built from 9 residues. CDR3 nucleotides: TGTGCCAGCAGCCGGGAGCAGTACTTC. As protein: CASSREQYF.

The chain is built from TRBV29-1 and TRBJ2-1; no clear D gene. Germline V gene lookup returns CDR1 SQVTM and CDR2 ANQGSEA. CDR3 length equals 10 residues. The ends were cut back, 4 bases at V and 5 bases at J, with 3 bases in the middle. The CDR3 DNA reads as TGCAGCGTTGCGGACAATGAGCAGTTCTTC. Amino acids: CSVADNEQFF.

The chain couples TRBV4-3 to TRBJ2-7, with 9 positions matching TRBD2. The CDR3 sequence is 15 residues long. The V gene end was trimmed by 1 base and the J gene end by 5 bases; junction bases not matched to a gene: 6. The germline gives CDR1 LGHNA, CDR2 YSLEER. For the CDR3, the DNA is TGCGCCAGCAGCCAAGGGGTCAGCGGGAGGAACGAGCAGTACTTC. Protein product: CASSQGVSGRNEQYF.

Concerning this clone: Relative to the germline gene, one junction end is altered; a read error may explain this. CDR3 region: CASSPRPILAGGDEQYF. The DNA for the CDR3 is TGTGCTAGCAGCCCCCGCCCAATACTAGCGGGAGGGGACGAGCAGTACTTC. This chain joins TRBV7-7 and TRBJ2-7, with 13 bases fitting TRBD2. The germline gives CDR1 SSHAT, CDR2 FNYEAQ (reference sequence). The CDR3 runs to 17 residues.

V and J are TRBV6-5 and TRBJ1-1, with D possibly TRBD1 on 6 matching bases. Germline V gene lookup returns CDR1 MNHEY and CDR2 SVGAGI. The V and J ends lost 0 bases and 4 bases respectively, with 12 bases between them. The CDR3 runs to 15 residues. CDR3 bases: TGTGCCAGCAGTTACTCGCCAGGGGCTGCCACTGAAGCTTTCTTT. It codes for CASSYSPGAATEAFF.

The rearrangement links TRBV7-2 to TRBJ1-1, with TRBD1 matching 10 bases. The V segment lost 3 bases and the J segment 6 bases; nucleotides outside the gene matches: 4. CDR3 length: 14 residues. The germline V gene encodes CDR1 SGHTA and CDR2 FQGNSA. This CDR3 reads CASSLGTGVAEAFF. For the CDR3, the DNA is TGTGCCAGCAGCTTGGGGACAGGGGTTGCTGAAGCTTTCTTT.

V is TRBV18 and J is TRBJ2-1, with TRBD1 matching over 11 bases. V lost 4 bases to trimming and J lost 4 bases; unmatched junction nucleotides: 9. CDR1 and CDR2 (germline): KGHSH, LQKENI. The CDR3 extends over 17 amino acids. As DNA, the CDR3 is TGTGCCAGCTCACTTAATCCGGGACAGGGGGTGTACAATGAGCAGTTCTTC. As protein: CASSLNPGQGVYNEQFF.

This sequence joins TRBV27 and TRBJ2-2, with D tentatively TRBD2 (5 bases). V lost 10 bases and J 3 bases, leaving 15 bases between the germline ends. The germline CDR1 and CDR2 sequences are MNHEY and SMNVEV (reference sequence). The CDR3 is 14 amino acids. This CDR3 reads CATSPGEYTGELFF. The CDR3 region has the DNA TGTGCCACCTCCCCCGGGGAGTACACCGGGGAGCTGTTTTTT.

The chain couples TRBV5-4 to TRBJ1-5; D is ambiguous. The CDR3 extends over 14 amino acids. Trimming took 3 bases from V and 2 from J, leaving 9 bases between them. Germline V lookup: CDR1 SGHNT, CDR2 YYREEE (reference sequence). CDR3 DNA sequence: TGTGCCAGCAGCTACGGAGGAGGCAATCAGCCCCAGCATTTT. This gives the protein CASSYGGGNQPQHF.

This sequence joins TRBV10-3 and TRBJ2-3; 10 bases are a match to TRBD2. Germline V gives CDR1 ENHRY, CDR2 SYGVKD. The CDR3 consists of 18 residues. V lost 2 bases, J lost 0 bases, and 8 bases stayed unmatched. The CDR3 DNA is TGTGCCATCAGTGAGACTAGCGGGACTTTTTCTAGCACAGATACGCAGTATTTT. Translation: CAISETSGTFSSTDTQYF.

CDR3 DNA sequence: TGTGCCAGCAGTTCCAATCTAGCGGGAGTTTGGAATGAGCAGTTCTTC. Translating it yields CASSSNLAGVWNEQFF. This chain links TRBV11-2 with TRBJ2-1, with 10 bases identical to TRBD2. CDR3 length: 16 residues. Germline V gene data show CDR1 as SGHAT and CDR2 as FQNNGV. Germline trimming cut 6 bases from V and 7 bases from J; bases unmatched to any gene: 12.

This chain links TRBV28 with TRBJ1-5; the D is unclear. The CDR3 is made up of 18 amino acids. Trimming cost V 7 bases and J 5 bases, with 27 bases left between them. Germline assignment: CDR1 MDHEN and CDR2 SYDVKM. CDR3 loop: CASNTQIWSTEGDQPQHF. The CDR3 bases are TGTGCCAGCAACACCCAGATTTGGTCCACTGAGGGAGATCAGCCCCAGCATTTT.

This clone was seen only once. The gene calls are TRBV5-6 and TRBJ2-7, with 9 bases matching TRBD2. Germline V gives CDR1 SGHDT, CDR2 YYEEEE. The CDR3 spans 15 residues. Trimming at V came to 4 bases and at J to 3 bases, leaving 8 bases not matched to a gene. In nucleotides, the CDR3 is TGTGCCAGCAGCGACGCGCTAGCGGGACTCTACGAGCAGTACTTC. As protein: CASSDALAGLYEQYF.

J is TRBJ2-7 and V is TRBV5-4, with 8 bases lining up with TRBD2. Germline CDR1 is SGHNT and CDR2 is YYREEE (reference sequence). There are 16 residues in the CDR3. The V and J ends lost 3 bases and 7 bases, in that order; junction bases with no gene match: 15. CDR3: CASSSPVREGGAEQYF. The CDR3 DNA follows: TGTGCCAGCAGCTCACCCGTACGGGAGGGCGGAGCAGAGCAGTACTTC.

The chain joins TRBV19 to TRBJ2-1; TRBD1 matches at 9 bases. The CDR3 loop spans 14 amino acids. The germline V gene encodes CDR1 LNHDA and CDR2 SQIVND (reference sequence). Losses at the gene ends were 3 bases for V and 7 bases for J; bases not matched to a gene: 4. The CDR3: CASSMGQGANEQFF. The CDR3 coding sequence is TGTGCCAGTAGTATGGGACAGGGAGCGAATGAGCAGTTCTTC.

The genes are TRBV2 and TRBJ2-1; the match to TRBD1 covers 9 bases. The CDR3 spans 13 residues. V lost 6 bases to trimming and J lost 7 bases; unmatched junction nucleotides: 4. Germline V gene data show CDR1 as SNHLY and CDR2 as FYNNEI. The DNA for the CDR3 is TGTGCCAGCAGAGCCGGGACAGGGAATGAGCAGTTCTTC. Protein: CASRAGTGNEQFF.

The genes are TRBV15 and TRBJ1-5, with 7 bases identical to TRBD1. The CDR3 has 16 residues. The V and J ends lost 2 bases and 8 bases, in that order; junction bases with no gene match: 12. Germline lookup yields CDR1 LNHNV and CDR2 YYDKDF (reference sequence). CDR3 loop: CATSRNVQGKRKPQHF. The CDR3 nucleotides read TGTGCCACCAGCAGAAACGTACAGGGGAAAAGGAAGCCCCAGCATTTT.

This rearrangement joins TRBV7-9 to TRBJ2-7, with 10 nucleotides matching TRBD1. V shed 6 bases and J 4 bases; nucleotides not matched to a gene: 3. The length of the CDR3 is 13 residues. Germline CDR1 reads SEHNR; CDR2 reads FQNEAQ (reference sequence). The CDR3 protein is CASRGQGGYEQYF. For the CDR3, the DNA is TGTGCCAGCAGAGGACAGGGGGGGTACGAGCAGTACTTC.